The T cell receptor beta chain under discussion was sequenced for a study of Tregs in tolerant kidney transplant recipients. The study's findings and limits: Tolerant patients' donor-specific Tregs expanded beyond overall Tregs, suggesting antigen-driven growth.

Clones were sequenced by immunoSEQ multiplex PCR, and TCRdb holds only the in-frame ones, with some missing. The sample yields around 78,000 clones, around 93% seen once. As regards this clone: The antigen is undetermined.

Unstimulated regulatory T cells (CD4+CD25+CD127-), CD4+CD25- non-regulatory cells, CD4 and CD8 cells were FACS-sorted from thawed PBMCs. CDR3 length equals 14 residues. Germline CDR1 reads SQVTM; CDR2 reads ANQGSEA. V lost 4 bases, J lost 4 bases, and 8 bases stayed unmatched. The TCR was taken from a human donor who received a combined kidney and bone marrow transplant. This rearrangement joins TRBV29-1 to TRBJ1-1, with 8 bases identical to TRBD1. The material was Tregs from blood, obtained before the transplant. CDR3 region: CSVAATGVLTEAFF. CDR3 nucleotides: TGCAGCGTTGCTGCGACAGGGGTGCTCACTGAAGCTTTCTTT.